This TCR beta chain was identified during a study of CD8 T cells in ankylosing spondylitis (dated 2017 in TCRdb). The study in broad terms: To find TCR variants linked to disease, the study profiled T cell receptor beta repertoires in ankylosing spondylitis patients and healthy donors. The whole study cohort included under 140 healthy donors and over 20 ankylosing spondylitis patients. Peripheral blood was sampled, and synovial fluid was additionally collected from ankylosing spondylitis patients.

The research as a whole found: The disease-linked clones were reported to be significantly enriched in matched synovial fluid samples from ankylosing spondylitis patients. Some motif variants had previously been reported in the synovial fluid and blood of reactive arthritis patients, which suggests shared mechanisms of disease initiation. The disease-linked clones showed a CD8+ phenotype and occurred at relatively low frequencies in peripheral blood. Blood from ankylosing spondylitis patients appeared to be characterized by a TCR beta motif made up of several highly homologous amino acid variants.

Reads for this sample came from an Illumina HiSeq 2500. Quantitative 5'-RACE with molecular barcodes was used to prepare TCR beta libraries. The authors processed their data as follows. A new computational method, built on a probabilistic model of VDJ rearrangement, was used to identify disease-linked TCR variants. TCRdb itself trimmed the public reads at Q25 with fastp, ran MiXCR and retained productive beta chains. Rows are unified per CDR3 protein, each entry keeping the most common DNA and genes. These V and J calls are TCRdb output, not the study's own analysis. The sample yields roughly 220,000 distinct CDR3 sequences; about 11% were counted once. 21% of the sample is taken by the ten largest. A distance of 12 bases separates the germline ends of V and J, which lose 10 bases and 2 bases respectively. Spanning cysteine to phenylalanine, the CDR3 consists of 14 amino acids. Only CDR3 DNA is held: 42 bases, read in frame from base 1. Sequences MNHNS (CDR1) and SASEGT (CDR2) are obtained from the germline V gene.

The sample holds many counts of this clonotype. It has no known antigen specificity. Per-base quality was not reported, and no clone a single base away is much larger than it. Specimen: blood, either unsorted or a sorted T cell fraction (not recorded which). The chain was built from TRBV6-1 and TRBJ1-6; a tentative D match to TRBD1 spans 5 bases. This receptor was obtained from a male donor with ankylosing spondylitis or in good health (not recorded which). The CDR3 in this case is CATQGATYNSPLHF. Here is the DNA: TGTGCCACCCAGGGAGCTACCTATAATTCACCCCTCCACTTT.